Here is one T cell receptor (beta chain) with its context. The antigen it binds to is not known. There are no base qualities to consult, and no much larger clone falls within one base. The CDR3 spans 16 residues, from the cysteine through the phenylalanine. Just CDR3 DNA is preserved here, 48 bases in frame from base 1. For this chain, trimming is 5 bases at the V end and 7 bases at the J end, and the number of junction bases without a gene match is 12. As encoded in the germline V gene (reference sequence), CDR1 is LGHDT while CDR2 is YNNKEL. All donors were healthy Caucasians. The twin cohort comprised three pairs of female monozygotic twins, all aged roughly 18 to 30 years. Positive isolation kits from Invitrogen were used to isolate the CD4+ and CD8+ T cell populations. Libraries were built with 5' RACE. The reads were generated on an Illumina HiSeq 2000. A universal primer binding site was added through template switching, and the final cDNA carried a unique molecular identifier so that TCR cDNA molecules could be counted accurately. Specific primers in the conserved constant-segment region were used to synthesize first-strand cDNA for the TCR alpha and beta chains. To control for contamination, every cDNA library carried two barcodes: a SMART-Mk sample barcode plus Illumina barcodes. TruSeq adapter sequences, together with Illumina sample barcodes, were added in two successive PCR steps. The Illumina HiSeq platform was used with custom primers to sequence TCR alpha and beta cDNA libraries. The original methods were these. Unique molecular identifiers were extracted from raw reads with MiGEC, and CDR3 positions were determined with MiXCR. Recombination models were inferred per individual with the repgenHMM and IGoR tools using an EM algorithm. Shared clonotypes were analyzed with the tcR package in R, and sharing was normalized by the product of cloneset sizes. To study raw recombination free of thymic and clonal selection effects, out-of-frame nonproductive sequences were analyzed. Through fastp at Q25 and MiXCR, TCRdb rebuilt clones from the public reads, retaining in-frame beta chains. Rows matching on CDR3 protein sequence are summarized as one entry with the most common DNA and genes. The V and J calls follow TCRdb's processing rather than the paper's. The table for this sample lists roughly 500,000 distinct CDR3 sequences; approximately 22% of them were counted only once. Around 0.9% of the sample lies in the top ten.

This specimen belongs to a study of identical twins (TCRdb year 2016). The study in broad terms: To test whether fetal clonotypes persist, the study used deep sequencing on TCR alpha and beta repertoires from monozygotic twins, unrelated adults of various ages, and cord blood. To rule out contamination, replicate twin experiments were performed at different times with different library preparation protocols.

Study-level results and caveats: Abundant cord blood beta clonotypes carried fewer insertions; young adult naive repertoires showed a weaker similar trend, while memory repertoires showed none. Invariant T cells such as MAIT and iNKT could partly confound zero-insertion analyses, although diverse VJ usage argued against such confounding for most clonotypes. Because the same donors could not be followed over many years, the conclusions depended on cross-sectional statistical analysis. Compared with coincidental sharing between unrelated individuals, out-of-frame TCR alpha sequences shared between twins had an excess of sequences with low generation probability. In beta out-of-frame sequences, excess twin sharing was weaker, because having fewer shared sequences lowered the signal-to-noise ratio. Recombination models systematically underestimated out-of-frame TCR alpha sharing in monozygotic twins but agreed with sharing between unrelated individuals.

This sample was shared with a second study, whose subject was T cells expressing NK-cell markers. Taken from the second paper: In sorted CD3+CD56+NKG2C+, CD3+CD56+NKG2C- and CD3+CD56-NKG2C+ T-cell subsets from several donors, TCR beta-chain repertoires were profiled. Among the eight sequenced donors, seven were HCMV-seropositive and one was HCMV-seronegative. In several experiments an anti-gammadeltaTCR antibody was added to restrict sorting to alphabetaTCR-expressing T cells. In several donors, the dominant CD3+CD56+NKG2C+ clonotypes were found to rank among the top 10 CD8+ clonotypes and to make up about 1.0-8% of CD8+ T cells. Those dominant clonotypes were again the most abundant among CD3+CD56-NKG2C+ cells in a handful of donors, at about 28.3-60.1%. Whether the expanded NKG2C-expressing T cell clones were specific for HCMV antigens was left unclear. Randomly selected healthy volunteers, three men and five women, were used as the eight sequenced donors. HCMV serostatus was determined by detecting HCMV-specific IgG in serum with a commercial ELISA kit. MIGEC was used to demultiplex reads and group the reads by UMI, and MiTCR was used to assemble and quantify clonotypes. To remove erroneous sequences, TCR cDNA sequences were retained only when supported by two or more reads. The tcR package was used for downstream repertoire analysis, and clonotypes were matched across fractions by CDR3 nucleotide sequence plus V segment. VDJmatch was used to annotate antigen specificity against VDJdb, with one amino acid substitution in CDR3 allowed.

The sequencing input was CD4+ T cells sorted from blood. This sequence uses TRBV3-1 and TRBJ2-1; 9 bases in the junction line up with TRBD2. This clonotype was sampled from a woman between 18 and 29 years old in good health. Read as DNA, the sequence is TGTGCCAGCAGCACTTCCGTAGCGGGAGTTTGGAATGAGCAGTTCTTC. It is translated as CASSTSVAGVWNEQFF.